Each of the 28 T cell receptor beta chains below was sequenced from the same sample in a study of Ad26.COV2.S vaccination and SARS-CoV-2 variants. As for treatment: about 20 received Ad26.COV2.S at low or high dose, single or two shots; five or six received placebo; per-sample allocation not given. Each sample was drawn 63 days after the first injection (of vaccine or placebo). Libraries were prepared by immunoSEQ multiplex PCR; TCRdb keeps only in-frame clonotypes and omits some of them. The sample includes roughly 400,000 clones, less than 95% seen only once; the top ten take roughly 3.9%. The material sequenced was peripheral blood, taken in a trial of Ad26.COV2.S vaccine versus placebo. The receptors derive from a person between 18 and 60 years old who received the Ad26.COV2.S COVID-19 vaccine or a placebo.

This clone was recorded only once. The rearrangement joins TRBV2 to TRBJ2-4, with a weak D call TRBD2 (5 bases). Germline-derived CDR1 and CDR2 are SNHLY and FYNNEI. The germline V and J ends were trimmed by 4 bases and 14 bases, with 18 bases remaining between them. There are 13 residues in the CDR3. In DNA form, the CDR3 reads TGTGCCAGCAGTGCGGGATCGACGACGGGAAAGTACTTC. Its protein is CASSAGSTTGKYF.

This clone was seen once. The chain is built from TRBV4-2 and TRBJ2-2; possibly TRBD1 for D (6 bases). CDR1 is LGHNA and CDR2 is YNFKEQ in the germline V gene. This CDR3 comprises 14 residues. Trimming took off 4 bases at V and 2 bases at J, with 8 bases between the two ends. CDR3 DNA sequence: TGTGCCAGCAGCCGGGACACAAACACCGGGGAGCTGTTTTTT. Translating gives CASSRDTNTGELFF.

This chain joins TRBV7-6 and TRBJ2-1; perhaps TRBD1 as D (6 bases). This CDR3 is built from 16 residues. Germline V CDR1 and CDR2: SGHVS, FNYEAQ. Trimming shortened V by 2 bases and J by 1 base, and 12 bases separated the two germline ends. The CDR3 DNA reads TGTGCCAGCAGCTTACCCCAGGGGAGATCCTACAATGAGCAGTTCTTC. Residues: CASSLPQGRSYNEQFF.

This clone showed up just once. V gene TRBV5-4 combines with J gene TRBJ2-5, with 10 bases that match TRBD2. The CDR3 runs 16 residues. Germline V CDR1 and CDR2: SGHNT, YYREEE (reference sequence). Trimming removed 0 bases from V and 4 bases from J; junction bases left unmatched: 6. In nucleotides, the CDR3 is TGTGCCAGCAGCTTGGCCGGGACTAGCGCCATAGAGACCCAGTACTTC. It specifies CASSLAGTSAIETQYF.

This clone was counted only a few times. The rearrangement links TRBV11-2 to TRBJ2-6, with 7 nucleotides matching TRBD2. Germline V CDR1 and CDR2: SGHAT, FQNNGV. This CDR3 is built from 16 residues. V lost 0 bases, J lost 2 bases, and 1 base stayed unmatched. CDR3 in amino acids: CASSLEGGPGANVLTF. The CDR3 DNA sequence: TGTGCCAGCAGCTTAGAGGGAGGGCCTGGGGCCAACGTCCTGACTTTC.

J is TRBJ2-3 and V is TRBV9, with D unclear. The CDR3 totals 12 residues. The V end was cut by 5 bases, the J end by 5 bases, with 9 bases between. From germline, CDR1 is SGDLS and CDR2 YYNGEE. The CDR3 region is CASSLNGDTQYF. DNA of the CDR3: TGTGCCAGCAGTTTAAACGGAGATACGCAGTATTTT.

This clone was detected once. The V gene is TRBV28, the J gene TRBJ2-1; 10 bases are a match to TRBD2. The trim removed 3 bases at V and 7 bases at J, leaving 3 bases unmatched. The CDR3 is 14 amino acids. CDR1 and CDR2 from the germline V gene are MDHEN and SYDVKM. DNA for the CDR3: TGTGCCAGCAGTTTGCTAGCGGGGGATAATGAGCAGTTCTTC. Its protein is CASSLLAGDNEQFF.

V and J are TRBV10-1 and TRBJ2-3; TRBD2 matches 10 bases. Germline lookup yields CDR1 WNHNN and CDR2 SYGVQD (reference sequence). The CDR3 consists of 16 residues. With 0 bases clipped from V and 4 bases from J, the junction kept 4 bases outside the gene matches. In DNA, the CDR3 is TGCGCCAGCAGTGAGTCCCCTAGCGGGAGCGCAGATACGCAGTATTTT. This sequence encodes CASSESPSGSADTQYF.

The chain couples TRBV2 to TRBJ1-2; no clear D gene. Looked up from germline, CDR1 is SNHLY and CDR2 is FYNNEI. V lost 1 base to trimming and J lost 2 bases, with 8 bases between them. The CDR3 is 14 amino acids. The CDR3, as DNA: TGTGCCAGCAGTGAAGTTTTACAGAACTATGGCTACACCTTC. Its translation: CASSEVLQNYGYTF.

This chain connects TRBV28 to TRBJ1-5; possible D gene TRBD1, 5 bases. The CDR3 consists of 13 residues. V was clipped by 10 bases and J by 4 bases, with 14 bases between them. In germline, CDR1 is MDHEN, CDR2 SYDVKM. The CDR3 DNA reads as TGTGCCACACTACAGGCGGGAAATCAGCCCCAGCATTTT. Encoded protein: CATLQAGNQPQHF.

This chain connects TRBV24-1 to TRBJ2-1, with 7 positions matching TRBD1. Losses at the gene ends were 3 bases for V and 0 bases for J; bases not matched to a gene: 13. CDR1 and CDR2 (germline): KGHDR, SFDVKD. CDR3 size: 19 residues. The CDR3 region has the DNA TGTGCCACCAGTGATCAGTTAGCACAGGGGCCAAGCTCCTACAATGAGCAGTTCTTC. Translating it yields CATSDQLAQGPSSYNEQFF.

This chain connects TRBV7-9 to TRBJ2-7; TRBD1 agrees at 7 bases. Germline V gene sequence: CDR1 SEHNR, CDR2 FQNEAQ (reference sequence). V shed 4 bases, J shed 0 bases, and the junction held 9 bases outside the gene matches. This CDR3 is 16 amino acids long. The CDR3 region is CASSSVGQTISYEQYF. CDR3 nucleotide sequence: TGTGCCAGCAGCTCCGTGGGACAGACCATCTCCTACGAGCAGTACTTC.

This clone showed up just a few times. This chain connects TRBV6-5 to TRBJ2-7; 9 nucleotides align to TRBD2. The CDR3 is 13 amino acids. In germline, CDR1 is MNHEY, CDR2 SVGAGI. After removal of 7 bases from V and 2 bases from J, the junction contained 3 bases not matched to a gene. CDR3 DNA sequence: TGTGCCAGCAAGGGCGGGAGGGCCTACGAGCAGTACTTC. The encoded protein is CASKGGRAYEQYF.

The chain recombines TRBV4-1 with TRBJ2-7; 12 bases agree with TRBD2. The CDR3 totals 15 residues. Per the germline V gene, CDR1 is MGHRA and CDR2 is YSYEKL. V lost 4 bases and J lost 5; bases outside the gene matches: 6. The CDR3 sequence is CASSPRLAGDNEQYF. CDR3 bases: TGCGCCAGCAGCCCAAGACTAGCGGGAGACAACGAGCAGTACTTC.

V and J are TRBV6-2 or TRBV6-3 and TRBJ2-1; no definite D call. Germline values: CDR1 MNHEY, CDR2 SVGEGT. The CDR3 totals 14 residues. Deletions cut 2 bases from V and 8 bases from J, with 13 bases between. The chain's CDR3 is CASSYPLPVDEQFF. CDR3 in DNA: TGTGCCAGCAGTTACCCCCTCCCAGTGGATGAGCAGTTCTTC.

This chain links TRBV12-3 or TRBV12-4 with TRBJ2-5; unclear D gene. Trimming took 2 bases from V and 5 from J, leaving 3 bases between them. The CDR3 is 11 residues long. In DNA form, the CDR3 reads TGTGCCAGCAGTTTAATTGAGACCCAGTACTTC. The encoded protein is CASSLIETQYF.

This clone appeared once. The chain employs TRBV29-1 and TRBJ2-7, with TRBD2 as a possible D gene (5 bases). The germline V and J ends were trimmed by 0 bases and 0 bases, with 12 bases remaining between them. Germline CDR1 and CDR2: SQVTM and ANQGSEA. The CDR3 has 15 residues. The CDR3 spells CSVEDPGLNSYEQYF. The CDR3 DNA reads TGCAGCGTTGAAGATCCAGGACTCAACTCCTACGAGCAGTACTTC.

This chain links TRBV7-6 with TRBJ2-5, with unresolved D. V gave up 7 bases and J gave up 1 base, with 4 bases separating them. The germline V gene encodes CDR1 SGHVS and CDR2 FNYEAQ. The CDR3 covers 11 residues. CDR3 in DNA: TGTGCCAGCACTCCCCAAGAGACCCAGTACTTC. This encodes CASTPQETQYF. Supplemented by reference TRBV7-6 and TRBJ2-5, the full variable domain reads GAGVSQSPRYKVTKRGQDVALRCDPISGHVSLYWYRQALGQGPEFLTYFNYEAQQDKSGLPNDRFSAERPEGSISTLTIQRTEQRDSAMYRCASTPQETQYFGPGTRLLVL.

The CDR3 spells CASSLGYSETQYF. The CDR3 region has the DNA TGTGCCAGCAGCTTAGGATACAGTGAGACCCAGTACTTC. This chain uses TRBV7-8 with TRBJ2-5; D is unresolved. V was clipped by 1 base and J by 5 bases, with 8 bases between them. The CDR3 is 13 residues long. Looked up from germline, CDR1 is SGHVS and CDR2 is FQNEAQ.

As to this clone: The sample has other DNA sequences that encode this CDR3 too. The chain uses TRBV9 and TRBJ2-1; D is possibly TRBD1 (5 bases). Between the trimmed V and J ends, which lost 0 bases and 4 bases, there was a span of 5 bases. The length of the CDR3 is 13 residues. Germline V gene sequence: CDR1 SGDLS, CDR2 YYNGEE. The CDR3, as DNA: TGTGCCAGCAGCGTAGCAGGGTACAATGAGCAGTTCTTC. This codes for CASSVAGYNEQFF.

This sequence joins TRBV5-1 and TRBJ1-1, with 9 bases fitting TRBD1. CDR1 and CDR2 (germline): SGHRS, YFSETQ. There are 16 residues in the CDR3. Trimming cost V 0 bases and J 5 bases; bases outside gene matches: 8. CDR3 residues: CASSLDNRGRGTEAFF. The CDR3 region has the DNA TGCGCCAGCAGCTTGGATAACAGGGGGCGAGGAACTGAAGCTTTCTTT.

V and J are TRBV7-9 and TRBJ2-6, with 11 bases aligning to TRBD2. The CDR3 has 17 amino acids. Germline CDR1 is SEHNR and CDR2 is FQNEAQ (reference sequence). J lost 1 base, V lost 8 bases, and 7 bases had no gene match. The CDR3 sequence: CASGVIAGGSGANVLTF. The CDR3 DNA follows: TGTGCCAGCGGAGTTATAGCGGGAGGGTCTGGGGCCAACGTCCTGACTTTC.

This clone occurred a few times. The chain combines TRBV28 with TRBJ1-5, with D unclear. Per germline, CDR1 MDHEN and CDR2 SYDVKM. V was pared by 5 bases and J by 6 bases, with 2 bases between. This CDR3 has 10 residues. DNA for the CDR3: TGTGCCAGCAGTCGTCAGCCCCAGCATTTT. It translates to CASSRQPQHF.

The chain combines TRBV19 with TRBJ2-3; the match to TRBD1 covers 7 bases. Germline V CDR1 and CDR2: LNHDA, SQIVND (reference sequence). This CDR3 region has 18 residues. The ends lost 0 bases at V and 2 bases at J; junction bases unmatched: 11. The CDR3 region is CASSIDPTGVPSTDTQYF. CDR3 DNA: TGTGCCAGTAGTATAGATCCCACAGGGGTCCCCTCCACAGATACGCAGTATTTT.

This clone appeared a few times. Here the CDR3 DNA reads TGTGCCAGCTCACCTCCCCAGGGATCTGGCGGGGAGCTGTTTTTT. Its translation: CASSPPQGSGGELFF. V and J are TRBV18 and TRBJ2-2, with TRBD1 as a possible D gene (5 bases). V shed 3 bases and J shed 7 bases, with 15 bases lying between them. Looked up from germline, CDR1 is KGHSH and CDR2 is LQKENI. The CDR3 runs to 15 residues.

This chain uses TRBV28 with TRBJ1-1, with D unclear. The CDR3 covers 13 residues. V was trimmed by 3 bases and J by 0 bases, leaving 5 bases between them. CDR1 and CDR2 (germline): MDHEN, SYDVKM. This chain's CDR3 is CASSLTVNTEAFF. CDR3 nucleotides: TGTGCCAGCAGTTTGACGGTGAACACTGAAGCTTTCTTT.

The rearrangement uses TRBV9 and TRBJ2-2, with D perhaps being TRBD1 or TRBD2 (5 bases each). V lost 0 bases to trimming and J lost 8 bases, with 14 bases between them. The V gene's germline CDR1 is SGDLS and CDR2 YYNGEE. CDR3 length: 15 residues. The CDR3 here is CASSVDWGLGGELFF. The CDR3 nucleotides are TGTGCCAGCAGCGTAGATTGGGGGTTAGGAGGGGAGCTGTTTTTT.

The chain couples TRBV7-6 to TRBJ2-2; maybe TRBD2 (7 bases). V was pared by 1 base and J by 0 bases, with 18 bases between. Germline loops: CDR1 SGHVS, CDR2 FNYEAQ. This CDR3 has 19 amino acids. The CDR3 is CASSLVGPGGSTNTGELFF. CDR3 coding DNA: TGTGCCAGCAGCTTAGTGGGGCCGGGGGGCAGCACGAACACCGGGGAGCTGTTTTTT.